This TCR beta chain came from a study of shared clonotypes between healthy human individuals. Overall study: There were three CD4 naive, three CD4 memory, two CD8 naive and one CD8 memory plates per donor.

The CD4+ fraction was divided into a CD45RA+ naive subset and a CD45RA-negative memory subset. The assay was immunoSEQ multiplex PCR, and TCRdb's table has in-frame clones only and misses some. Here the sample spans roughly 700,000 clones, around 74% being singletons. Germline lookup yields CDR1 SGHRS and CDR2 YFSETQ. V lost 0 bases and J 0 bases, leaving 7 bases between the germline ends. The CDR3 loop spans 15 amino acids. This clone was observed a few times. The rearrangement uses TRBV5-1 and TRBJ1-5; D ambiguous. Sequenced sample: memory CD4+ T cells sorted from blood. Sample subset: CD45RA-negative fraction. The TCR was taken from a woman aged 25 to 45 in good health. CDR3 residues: CASSLASGSNQPQHF. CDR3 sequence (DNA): TGCGCCAGCAGCTTGGCCAGCGGTAGCAATCAGCCCCAGCATTTT.